The clone carrying this TCR beta chain was picked up a small number of times. The antigen is undetermined. This CDR3 is 17 amino acids long. V shed 0 bases, J shed 1 base, and the junction held 8 bases outside the gene matches. Per the germline V gene, CDR1 is MNHEY and CDR2 is SMNVEV (reference sequence). Expressed TCRB transcripts were sequenced because the entire RNA isolate underwent reverse transcription. The repertoire was sequenced with immunoSEQ multiplex PCR; TCRdb's copy has only in-frame clones and lacks some. Of 300,000 to 400,000 clones listed, over 10% are singletons. These data come from a study of beta chain features in type 1 diabetes. Study-level points and caveats: These data did not resolve whether HLA type affects TCRB rearrangement.

The source material was naive CD4+ T cells from blood. This TCR derives from a man in his late teens or twenties in good health. The chain employs TRBV27 and TRBJ2-7; 8 nucleotides match TRBD1. The CDR3: CASSLSRRTGSSYEQYF. The CDR3 DNA follows: TGTGCCAGCAGTTTATCAAGGAGGACAGGGAGTTCCTACGAGCAGTACTTC.